These 16 T cell receptor beta chains originate from one sample sequenced in a study of low-dose radiotherapy and immunotherapy resistance in tumors. TRAV- and TRBV-specific primers primed first-strand cDNA, covering alpha and beta chains. Both a constant-region primer and a V-primer adapter served to amplify TCRs across 15 to 25 PCR cycles. A single record per CDR3 protein comes from TCRdb applying MiXCR to the reads. The sample includes tens of thousands of distinct CDR3 sequences, less than 20% of them seen just once. Documented time point: after trial treatment. The treatment is: LDRT plus nivolumab, ipilimumab, low-dose cyclophosphamide and aspirin (RACIN trial). The material was PBMCs, obtained after low-dose radiotherapy plus immunotherapy. The source of these receptors is a male donor with prostate cancer.

This chain links TRBV6-6 with TRBJ2-6; 7 nucleotides line up with TRBD1. Germline-derived CDR1 and CDR2 are MNHNY and SVGAGI (reference sequence). The trim removed 6 bases at V and 0 bases at J, leaving 11 bases unmatched. This CDR3 spans 18 amino acids. The CDR3 coding sequence is TGTGCCAGCAGCCAACTAACGGGACAGAGCTCTGGGGCCAACGTCCTGACTTTC. This gives the protein CASSQLTGQSSGANVLTF.

CDR3 sequence: CASSKTGGLSGTQYF. In nucleotides, the CDR3 is TGTGCCAGCAGCAAGACAGGGGGCCTTTCAGGGACCCAGTACTTC. This chain connects TRBV28 to TRBJ2-5; 10 bases map to TRBD1. Losses at the gene ends were 6 bases for V and 7 bases for J; bases not matched to a gene: 11. Germline V CDR1 and CDR2: MDHEN, SYDVKM. The CDR3 contains 15 residues.

There are many counts of this clonotype. The rearrangement uses TRBV27 and TRBJ2-3, with TRBD1 matching 8 bases. CDR1 is MNHEY and CDR2 is SMNVEV in the germline V gene (reference sequence). The CDR3 consists of 15 residues. V trimming: 8 bases; J trimming: 4 bases; junction bases outside the gene matches: 11. The CDR3 here is CASALETGVADTQYF. CDR3 nucleotides: TGTGCCAGCGCCCTCGAGACAGGGGTGGCAGATACGCAGTATTTT.

A few counts support this clonotype. This rearrangement joins TRBV19 to TRBJ2-6, with D perhaps matching TRBD2 (5 bases). The CDR3 sequence is 15 residues long. Trimming left V 8 bases short and J 0 bases short, with 11 bases between. CDR1 and CDR2 from the germline V gene are LNHDA and SQIVND (reference sequence). The CDR3: CASGTGSSGANVLTF. CDR3 DNA: TGTGCCAGTGGTACGGGGAGCTCTGGGGCCAACGTCCTGACTTTC.

Many counts were recorded for this clonotype. The chain uses TRBV28 and TRBJ1-3; D is unresolved. Trimming shortened V by 6 bases and J by 4 bases, and 10 bases separated the two germline ends. The CDR3 consists of 13 residues. The germline V gene encodes CDR1 MDHEN and CDR2 SYDVKM. The DNA of the CDR3 is TGTGCCAGCAGCCCGACGTACGGAAACACCATATATTTT. Residues: CASSPTYGNTIYF.

This chain's CDR3 is CASSLAGTSVFNEQFF. In DNA form, the CDR3 reads TGTGCCAGCAGCTTGGCCGGGACTAGCGTATTCAATGAGCAGTTCTTC. This chain connects TRBV5-4 to TRBJ2-1; 10 bases map to TRBD2. The length of the CDR3 is 16 residues. The V gene's germline CDR1 is SGHNT and CDR2 YYREEE (reference sequence). V lost 0 bases, J lost 6 bases, and 6 bases stayed unmatched.

Remarks on this clonotype: One junction end disagrees with the germline gene, perhaps due to a read error. The genes are TRBV6-2 or TRBV6-3 and TRBJ1-5; 8 positions match TRBD1. The CDR3 loop spans 21 amino acids. From germline, CDR1 is MNHEY and CDR2 SVGEGT. The CDR3 nucleotides read TGTGCCAGCAGTACCCCTACCATTCTCAGGGGGCCAAAATATAGCAATCAGCCCCAGCAATTT. It is translated as CASSTPTILRGPKYSNQPQQF.

This clonotype was seen repeatedly, ten times or more. The J gene is TRBJ2-5, the V gene TRBV4-3, with 9 positions matching TRBD2. The CDR3 is 18 residues long. Germline loops: CDR1 LGHNA, CDR2 YSLEER. V shed 0 bases, J shed 1 base, and the junction held 9 bases outside the gene matches. Written as DNA, the CDR3 is TGCGCCAGCAGCCAAGATGTGGCTAGCGGGACCTTCCAAGAGACCCAGTACTTC. Translation: CASSQDVASGTFQETQYF.

This clonotype was counted at least ten times. The chain has TRBV28 and TRBJ2-7; 11 bases are shared with TRBD1. CDR1 and CDR2 (germline): MDHEN, SYDVKM. The CDR3 is 16 amino acids. J gave up 5 bases and V 5 bases, and 11 bases lay outside the gene matches. The chain's CDR3 is CASSPLGQGAINEQYF. The CDR3 DNA sequence: TGTGCCAGCAGTCCTCTAGGACAGGGGGCTATCAACGAGCAGTACTTC.

There are many counts of this clonotype. The J gene is TRBJ2-1, the V gene TRBV20-1; 9 bases align to TRBD2. The CDR3 is 14 residues long. The trim removed 6 bases at V and 5 bases at J, leaving 8 bases unmatched. Per germline, CDR1 DFQATT and CDR2 SNEGSKA (reference sequence). The CDR3: CSAKTGTSNNEQFF. In DNA form, the CDR3 reads TGCAGTGCCAAGACCGGGACTAGCAACAATGAGCAGTTCTTC.

This clonotype was recorded at least ten times. The gene calls are TRBV30 and TRBJ1-5; D is ambiguous. Deletions cut 3 bases from V and 4 bases from J, with 10 bases between. The CDR3 sequence is 13 residues long. Germline V gene sequence: CDR1 GTSNPN, CDR2 SVGIG (reference sequence). CDR3 DNA: TGTGCCTGGAGCATGGCAGTGAATCAGCCCCAGCATTTT. Its translation is CAWSMAVNQPQHF.

This clonotype came up many times. The chain joins TRBV29-1 to TRBJ1-2; weak D call: TRBD1 (6 bases). With 1 base removed from V and 4 bases from J, the gap between germline ends came to 7 bases. Germline CDR1 is SQVTM and CDR2 is ANQGSEA. The CDR3 consists of 12 residues. This chain's CDR3 is CSVEVDSYGYTF. CDR3 DNA sequence: TGCAGCGTTGAAGTGGACAGCTATGGCTACACCTTC.

Many counts were recorded for this clonotype. This chain joins TRBV11-2 and TRBJ1-4; D ambiguous. CDR1 and CDR2 from the germline V gene are SGHAT and FQNNGV. The CDR3 is made up of 17 amino acids. The V gene lost 1 base and the J gene lost 2 bases, with 14 bases spanning the gap. This chain's CDR3 is CASSLVAGRRTNEKLFF. The CDR3 nucleotides read TGTGCCAGCAGCTTAGTAGCGGGGAGGAGGACTAATGAAAAACTGTTTTTT.

A word on this clonotype: A far larger clone is just one base off, so this is likely a read error. CDR3 protein: CATRRLAGAYEQYF. The CDR3 region has the DNA TGTGCCACCAGAAGACTAGCGGGGGCCTACGAGCAGTACTTC. This chain uses TRBV6-1 with TRBJ2-7, with TRBD2 matching 12 bases. The CDR3 sequence is 14 residues long. Per the germline V gene, CDR1 is MNHNS and CDR2 is SASEGT. The V gene end was trimmed by 10 bases and the J gene end by 2 bases; junction bases not matched to a gene: 6.

Ten or more counts support this clonotype. This chain links TRBV7-3 with TRBJ2-7, with TRBD1 identical over 9 bases. V lost 4 bases and J lost 6; bases outside the gene matches: 7. The germline gives CDR1 SGHTA, CDR2 FQGTGA. The CDR3 runs 14 residues. The CDR3, as DNA: TGTGCCAGCAGCTCCGGGACAGGGATCGGCGAGCAGTACTTC. Translated, it gives CASSSGTGIGEQYF.

As concerns this clonotype: A far larger clone differs by one base, so this is likely a read error. The rearrangement links TRBV6-6 to TRBJ2-1, with 7 bases that match TRBD2. The germline V gene has CDR1 MNHNY and CDR2 SVGAGI (reference sequence). CDR3 length: 14 amino acids. V dropped 0 bases and J dropped 10; count of bases not matched to a gene: 6. CDR3: CASSYSAGAYEQFF. The CDR3 DNA sequence: TGTGCCAGCAGTTACTCTGCGGGAGCCTACGAGCAGTTCTTC.